Below, 23 T cell receptor beta chains from the same sample are listed, as sequenced in a study of T cell changes during pregnancy in multiple sclerosis (dated by TCRdb to the late 2010s). Receptors were amplified or captured by the immunoSEQ multiplex PCR assay. TCRdb carries this immuneACCESS record with in-frame sequences only. Its versions omit some clonotypes, under half of them owing to an unresolved V gene in the studies checked, with the rest unexplained. The sample table lists around 42,000 clones, more than 85% of them with a count of one. 0.5% of the sample comes from the top ten. Sequences were derived from CD4+ T cells from peripheral blood mononuclear cells, sampled in the second trimester of pregnancy. The source is a female donor in good health, enrolled as a control in a pregnancy study.

The chain joins TRBV30 to TRBJ1-6, with unresolved D. The germline gives CDR1 GTSNPN, CDR2 SVGIG (reference sequence). There are 12 residues in the CDR3. Trimming pared 0 bases from V and 16 bases from J, leaving 13 bases between. CDR3 coding DNA: TGTGCCTGGAGTGTAGAACCAGAGGTTCTCCACTTT. It is translated as CAWSVEPEVLHF.

The chain joins TRBV5-1 to TRBJ1-3, with 11 bases that match TRBD1. V lost 5 bases, J lost 4 bases, and 5 bases stayed unmatched. Germline V gene data show CDR1 as SGHRS and CDR2 as YFSETQ. The CDR3 runs to 15 residues. CDR3 sequence (DNA): TGCGCCAGCAGTCGGGACAGGGGGATCGGAAACACCATATATTTT. Protein: CASSRDRGIGNTIYF.

The J gene is TRBJ2-3, the V gene TRBV7-3; D is perhaps TRBD2 (6 bases). The CDR3 spans 15 residues. Deletions cut 5 bases from V and 0 bases from J, with 12 bases between. Germline V lookup: CDR1 SGHTA, CDR2 FQGTGA. The CDR3 coding sequence is TGTGCCAGCAGCCGTAGGAGCGGGAGCACAGATACGCAGTATTTT. This gives the protein CASSRRSGSTDTQYF.

The chain couples TRBV27 to TRBJ1-1; a possible D gene is TRBD1 (5 bases). The V gene's germline CDR1 is MNHEY and CDR2 SMNVEV (reference sequence). The CDR3 is made up of 14 amino acids. V dropped 4 bases and J dropped 2 bases, with 11 bases sitting between them. This CDR3 is CASSSPGGNTEAFF. DNA of the CDR3: TGTGCCAGCAGTTCCCCGGGGGGAAACACTGAAGCTTTCTTT.

The chain combines TRBV6-6 with TRBJ2-1; 10 bases agree with TRBD2. The V and J ends lost 5 bases and 3 bases, in that order; junction bases with no gene match: 4. There are 15 residues in the CDR3. The V gene's germline CDR1 is MNHNY and CDR2 SVGAGI (reference sequence). CDR3 residues: CASSRGLAVYNEQFF. In DNA, the CDR3 is TGTGCCAGCAGTCGAGGACTAGCGGTCTACAATGAGCAGTTCTTC.

The chain is built from TRBV9 and TRBJ1-1; D possibly corresponds to TRBD1 (5 bases). The CDR3 has 15 residues. V was trimmed by 0 bases and J by 1 base, leaving 10 bases between them. Looked up from germline, CDR1 is SGDLS and CDR2 is YYNGEE. In DNA, the CDR3 is TGTGCCAGCAGCGTAGGAGGACAACCGAACACTGAAGCTTTCTTT. Protein: CASSVGGQPNTEAFF.

The V gene is TRBV7-2, the J gene TRBJ1-1; D remains ambiguous. The CDR3 sequence is 13 residues long. Germline V gene lookup returns CDR1 SGHTA and CDR2 FQGNSA. Deletions cut 4 bases from V and 0 bases from J, with 6 bases between. DNA of the CDR3: TGTGCCAGCAGCTCACATATGAACACTGAAGCTTTCTTT. Protein: CASSSHMNTEAFF.

V and J are TRBV13 and TRBJ2-5; 7 nucleotides match TRBD2. Looked up from germline, CDR1 is PRHDT and CDR2 is FYEKMQ (reference sequence). V lost 8 bases to trimming and J lost 0 bases; unmatched junction nucleotides: 3. This CDR3 comprises 13 residues. The CDR3 DNA reads as TGTGCCAGCGGGGGGGGGTACCAAGAGACCCAGTACTTC. This codes for CASGGGYQETQYF.

This clone has a handful of counts. The chain joins TRBV5-1 to TRBJ2-2; possible D gene TRBD2, 5 bases. The CDR3 consists of 15 residues. Trimming removed 0 bases from V and 7 bases from J, with 13 bases in between. Germline CDR1 SGHRS, CDR2 YFSETQ. The CDR3 sequence is CASSLGTGGGGELFF. The CDR3 nucleotides are TGCGCCAGCAGCTTGGGGACTGGCGGCGGCGGGGAGCTGTTTTTT.

The rearrangement links TRBV7-2 to TRBJ2-2, with TRBD2 identical over 7 bases. The germline V gene encodes CDR1 SGHTA and CDR2 FQGNSA. V trimming: 4 bases; J trimming: 6 bases; junction bases outside the gene matches: 8. This CDR3 has 15 residues. The CDR3 DNA reads TGTGCCAGCAGCTCCCTTGGGGGGGAGTCCGGGGAGCTGTTTTTT. It yields the protein CASSSLGGESGELFF. The whole variable domain, filled in from reference TRBV7-2 and TRBJ2-2, reads GAGVSQSPSNKVTEKGKDVELRCDPISGHTALYWYRQSLGQGLEFLIYFQGNSAPDKSGLPSDRFSAERTGGSVSTLTIQRTQQEDSAVYLCASSSLGGESGELFFGEGSRLTVL.

The rearrangement joins TRBV7-9 to TRBJ2-1; 8 positions match TRBD1. Per germline, CDR1 SEHNR and CDR2 FQNEAQ (reference sequence). The CDR3 consists of 14 residues. V lost 6 bases, J lost 9 bases, and 10 bases stayed unmatched. The CDR3 nucleotides read TGTGCCAGCAGGTTACAGGGGGGTGGCACTGAGCAGTTCTTC. This gives the protein CASRLQGGGTEQFF.

This chain connects TRBV5-1 to TRBJ2-7; TRBD2 is a possible D gene (6 bases). Germline assignment: CDR1 SGHRS and CDR2 YFSETQ. The CDR3 covers 15 residues. Between the trimmed V and J ends, which lost 2 bases and 3 bases, there was a span of 15 bases. The CDR3 spells CASSFGGRNFYEQYF. The CDR3 DNA follows: TGCGCCAGCAGCTTCGGGGGACGGAATTTCTACGAGCAGTACTTC.

The V call is TRBV4-1, the J call TRBJ1-1; maybe TRBD1 (5 bases). CDR3 length: 13 residues. Trimming cost V 0 bases and J 3 bases, with 5 bases left between them. CDR1 MGHRA and CDR2 YSYEKL come from the germline V gene. The chain's CDR3 is CASSQDRDTEAFF. The CDR3 DNA reads as TGCGCCAGCAGCCAAGACAGGGACACTGAAGCTTTCTTT.

The chain recombines TRBV25-1 with TRBJ2-1, with a possible D match to TRBD1 (8 bases). Germline CDR1 is MGHDK and CDR2 is SYGVNS. The CDR3 has 17 amino acids. V was pared by 3 bases and J by 4 bases, with 19 bases between. In DNA form, the CDR3 reads TGTGCCAGCAGTGATAACCACAGGGGGGGCCCTTACAATGAGCAGTTCTTC. It translates to CASSDNHRGGPYNEQFF.

The V gene is TRBV30, the J gene TRBJ2-3; tentative D call: TRBD2 (6 bases). In germline, CDR1 is GTSNPN, CDR2 SVGIG (reference sequence). The CDR3 spans 12 residues. V lost 0 bases to trimming and J lost 5 bases, with 6 bases between them. The CDR3 here is CAWSVGGDTQYF. DNA for the CDR3: TGTGCCTGGAGTGTGGGAGGAGATACGCAGTATTTT.

The chain combines TRBV6-5 with TRBJ2-4; 12 positions match TRBD2. Germline assignment: CDR1 MNHEY and CDR2 SVGAGI. The length of the CDR3 is 15 residues. Unmatched junction bases numbered 2, after V lost 2 bases and J lost 6 bases. CDR3 DNA sequence: TGTGCCAGCAGTTACCGGGGACTAGCGGGAAACATTCAGTACTTC. Protein sequence: CASSYRGLAGNIQYF.

The chain combines TRBV6-5 with TRBJ1-1; possible D gene TRBD1, 6 bases. The V end was cut by 0 bases, the J end by 1 base, with 12 bases between. CDR3 size: 16 residues. Germline assignment: CDR1 MNHEY and CDR2 SVGAGI. The CDR3 nucleotides read TGTGCCAGCAGTTACTCCGGCCTGGGACAGAACACTGAAGCTTTCTTT. This gives the protein CASSYSGLGQNTEAFF.

The V gene is TRBV7-2, the J gene TRBJ2-1; 8 nucleotides agree with TRBD1. V lost 5 bases, J lost 9 bases, and 12 bases stayed unmatched. The CDR3 extends over 15 amino acids. Germline V gene data show CDR1 as SGHTA and CDR2 as FQGNSA. CDR3 sequence reads: CASSTRTGRSSEQFF. The CDR3 coding sequence is TGTGCCAGCAGCACGCGGACAGGGCGAAGTTCTGAGCAGTTCTTC.

The chain employs TRBV6-6 and TRBJ2-7, with TRBD2 identical over 11 bases. Trimming at V came to 6 bases and at J to 3 bases, leaving 1 base not matched to a gene. Germline V gene data show CDR1 as MNHNY and CDR2 as SVGAGI (reference sequence). The CDR3 is 13 amino acids. CDR3 in amino acids: CASRTSGVYEQYF. CDR3 DNA sequence: TGTGCCAGCAGGACTAGCGGGGTCTACGAGCAGTACTTC.

The chain uses TRBV5-6 and TRBJ2-3; TRBD2 aligns across 9 bases. The CDR3 extends over 16 amino acids. Germline assignment: CDR1 SGHDT and CDR2 YYEEEE. With 0 bases clipped from V and 3 bases from J, the junction kept 5 bases outside the gene matches. The CDR3 loop reads CASSLEGLAATDTQYF. The CDR3, as DNA: TGTGCCAGCAGCTTGGAGGGACTAGCTGCTACAGATACGCAGTATTTT.

In this sample, this clone turned up once. The chain recombines TRBV18 with TRBJ1-5, with a tentative D call TRBD1 (6 bases). The V gene lost 5 bases and the J gene lost 4 bases, with 9 bases spanning the gap. Germline loops: CDR1 KGHSH, CDR2 LQKENI. The CDR3 consists of 13 residues. CDR3 residues: CASSTRGNQPQHF. Here the CDR3 DNA reads TGTGCCAGCTCAACCAGGGGAAATCAGCCCCAGCATTTT.

With respect to this clone: An end of the junction does not agree with germline; a read error may underlie this. The genes are TRBV30 and TRBJ1-2; possibly TRBD1 for D (5 bases). CDR1 and CDR2 (germline): GTSNPN, SVGIG (reference sequence). The CDR3 covers 17 residues. In DNA form, the CDR3 reads TGTACCTGGAGATTGGGCGGGGCCGGAGGCTTTAACTATGGCTACACCTTC. Protein: CTWRLGGAGGFNYGYTF.

The chain employs TRBV6-4 and TRBJ2-7, with TRBD1 matching over 9 bases. The CDR3 has 13 residues. Germline V gene lookup returns CDR1 MRHNA and CDR2 SNTAGT. Trimming removed 2 bases from V and 5 bases from J; junction bases left unmatched: 1. The CDR3 DNA reads as TGTGCCAGCAGTGACGGACAGGGGAACGAGCAGTACTTC. This sequence encodes CASSDGQGNEQYF.